The text below deals with one TCR beta chain. As yet, its antigen is unknown. The study ran its PCR with 60 Vbeta and 13 Jbeta primers. Method: immunoSEQ multiplex PCR; TCRdb's copy keeps in-frame clones and lacks some. The sample includes about 140,000 clones, approximately 80% seen only once; the top ten take roughly 9.7%. The data belong to a study of cytomegalovirus exposure and HLA in healthy donors. The study's findings and limits: In a later analysis, productive TCRs from donors in an Asian-associated ancestry cluster reportedly carried fewer N-insertions than the cohort mean.

This CDR3 has 16 residues. Germline values: CDR1 MDHEN, CDR2 SYDVKM. Trimming removed 4 bases from V and 3 bases from J, with 18 bases in between. Sequencing was carried out using PBMCs. This chain links TRBV28 with TRBJ2-5; D perhaps matches TRBD1 (6 bases). The source is a woman aged 60-70 years in good health and CMV-seropositive. The CDR3 nucleotides are TGTGCCAGCAGTTGGGACACAAGAAAAAAGAAAGAGACCCAGTACTTC. It encodes CASSWDTRKKKETQYF.